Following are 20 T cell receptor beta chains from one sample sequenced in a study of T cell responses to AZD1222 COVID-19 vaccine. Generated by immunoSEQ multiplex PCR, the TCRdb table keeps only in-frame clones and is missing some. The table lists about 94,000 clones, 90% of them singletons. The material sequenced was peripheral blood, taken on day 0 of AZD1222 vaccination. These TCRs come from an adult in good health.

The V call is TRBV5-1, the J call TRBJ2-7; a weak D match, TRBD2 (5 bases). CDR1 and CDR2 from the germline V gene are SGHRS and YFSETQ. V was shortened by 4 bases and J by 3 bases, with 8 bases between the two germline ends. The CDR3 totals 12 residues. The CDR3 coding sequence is TGCGCCAGCAGCCCAGACTACTACGAGCAGTACTTC. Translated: CASSPDYYEQYF.

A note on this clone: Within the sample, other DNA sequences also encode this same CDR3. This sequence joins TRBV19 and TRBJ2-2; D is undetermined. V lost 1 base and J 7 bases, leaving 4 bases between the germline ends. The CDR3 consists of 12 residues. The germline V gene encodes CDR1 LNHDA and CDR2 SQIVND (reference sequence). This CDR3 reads CASSIVHGELFF. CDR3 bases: TGTGCCAGTAGTATAGTCCACGGGGAGCTGTTTTTT.

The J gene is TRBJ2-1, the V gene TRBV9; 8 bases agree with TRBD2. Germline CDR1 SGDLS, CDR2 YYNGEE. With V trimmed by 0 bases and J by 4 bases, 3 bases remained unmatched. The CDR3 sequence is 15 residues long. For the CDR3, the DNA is TGTGCCAGCAGCGTAGAGGGACTAGGTTACAATGAGCAGTTCTTC. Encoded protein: CASSVEGLGYNEQFF.

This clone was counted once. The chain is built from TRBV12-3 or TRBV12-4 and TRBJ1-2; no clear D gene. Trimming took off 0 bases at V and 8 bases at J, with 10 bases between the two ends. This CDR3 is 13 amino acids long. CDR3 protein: CASSLALGRGYTF. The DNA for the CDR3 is TGTGCCAGCAGTTTAGCTCTGGGTCGAGGCTACACCTTC.

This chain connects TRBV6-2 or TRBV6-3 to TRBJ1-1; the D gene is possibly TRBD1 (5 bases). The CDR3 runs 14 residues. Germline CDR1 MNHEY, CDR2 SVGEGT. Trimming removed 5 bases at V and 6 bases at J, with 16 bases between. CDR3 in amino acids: CASSALRVSAEAFF. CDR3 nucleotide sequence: TGTGCCAGCAGTGCTCTCAGGGTATCCGCTGAAGCTTTCTTT.

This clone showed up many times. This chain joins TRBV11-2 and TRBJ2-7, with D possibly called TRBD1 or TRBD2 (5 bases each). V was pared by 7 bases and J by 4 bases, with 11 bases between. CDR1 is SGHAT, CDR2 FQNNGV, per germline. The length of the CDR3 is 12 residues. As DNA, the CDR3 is TGTGCCAGCACGGGGCAAGGATACGAGCAGTACTTC. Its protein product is CASTGQGYEQYF.

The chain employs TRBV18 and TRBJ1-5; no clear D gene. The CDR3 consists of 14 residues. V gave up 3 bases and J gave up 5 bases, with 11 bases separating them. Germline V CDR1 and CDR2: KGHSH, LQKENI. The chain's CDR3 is CASSPGAFDQPQHF. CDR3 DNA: TGTGCCAGCTCACCGGGTGCCTTTGATCAGCCCCAGCATTTT.

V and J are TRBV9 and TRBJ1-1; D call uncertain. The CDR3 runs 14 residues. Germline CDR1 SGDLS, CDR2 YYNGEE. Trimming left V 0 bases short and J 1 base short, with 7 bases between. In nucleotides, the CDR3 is TGTGCCAGCAGCGTAGCGGCAAGGAACACTGAAGCTTTCTTT. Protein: CASSVAARNTEAFF.

The CDR3 sequence is CSVQDQDQPQHF. The CDR3 DNA follows: TGCAGCGTCCAGGATCAGGATCAGCCCCAGCATTTT. V usage is TRBV29-1 and J usage is TRBJ1-5; no clear D gene. CDR1 and CDR2 (germline): SQVTM, ANQGSEA. This CDR3 region has 12 residues. The V gene lost 6 bases and the J gene lost 5 bases, with 11 bases spanning the gap. Full variable domain (remainder filled in from reference TRBV29-1 and TRBJ1-5): SAVISQKPSRDICQRGTSLTIQCQVDSQVTMMFWYRQQPGQSLTLIATANQGSEATYESGFVIDKFPISRPNLTFSTLTVSNMSPEDSSIYLCSVQDQDQPQHFGDGTRLSIL.

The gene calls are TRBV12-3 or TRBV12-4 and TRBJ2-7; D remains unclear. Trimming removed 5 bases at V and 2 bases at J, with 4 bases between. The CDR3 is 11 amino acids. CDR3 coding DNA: TGTGCCAGCAGTAACACCTACGAGCAGTACTTC. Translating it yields CASSNTYEQYF.

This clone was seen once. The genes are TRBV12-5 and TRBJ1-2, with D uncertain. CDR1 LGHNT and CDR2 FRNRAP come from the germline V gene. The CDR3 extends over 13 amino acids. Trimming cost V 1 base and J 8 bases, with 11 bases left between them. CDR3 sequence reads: CASGLDLSEGYTF. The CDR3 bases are TGTGCTAGTGGTTTGGACCTTTCAGAAGGCTACACCTTC.

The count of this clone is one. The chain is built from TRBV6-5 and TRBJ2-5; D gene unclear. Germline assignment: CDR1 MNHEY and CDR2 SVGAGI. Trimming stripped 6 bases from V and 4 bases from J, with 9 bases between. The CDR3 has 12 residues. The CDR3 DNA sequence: TGTGCCAGCAGGTCTTTGGGAGAGACCCAGTACTTC. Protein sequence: CASRSLGETQYF.

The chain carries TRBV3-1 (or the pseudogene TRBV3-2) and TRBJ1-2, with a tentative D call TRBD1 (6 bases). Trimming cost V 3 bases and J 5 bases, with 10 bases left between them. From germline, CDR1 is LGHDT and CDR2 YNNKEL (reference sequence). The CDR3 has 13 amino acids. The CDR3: CASSQPQGYGYTF. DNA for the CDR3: TGTGCCAGCAGCCAGCCTCAGGGGTATGGCTACACCTTC.

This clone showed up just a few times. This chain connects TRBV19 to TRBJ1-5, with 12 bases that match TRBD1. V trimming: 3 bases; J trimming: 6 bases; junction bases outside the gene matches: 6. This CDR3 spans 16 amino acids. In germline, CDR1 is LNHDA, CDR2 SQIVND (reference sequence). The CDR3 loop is CASSMWGQGATQPQHF. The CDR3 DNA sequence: TGTGCCAGTAGTATGTGGGGACAGGGGGCTACTCAGCCCCAGCATTTT.

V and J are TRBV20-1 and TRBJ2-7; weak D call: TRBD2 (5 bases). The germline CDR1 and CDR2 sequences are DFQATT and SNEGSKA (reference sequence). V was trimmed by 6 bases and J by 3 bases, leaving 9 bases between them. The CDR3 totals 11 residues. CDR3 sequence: CSAPGDYEQYF. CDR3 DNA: TGCAGTGCCCCCGGGGACTACGAGCAGTACTTC.

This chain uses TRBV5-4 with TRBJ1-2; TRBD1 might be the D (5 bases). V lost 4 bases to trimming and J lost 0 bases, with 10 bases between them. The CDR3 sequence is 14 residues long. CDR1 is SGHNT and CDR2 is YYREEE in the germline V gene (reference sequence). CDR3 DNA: TGTGCCAGCAGCCCATACAGGACTAACTATGGCTACACCTTC. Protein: CASSPYRTNYGYTF.

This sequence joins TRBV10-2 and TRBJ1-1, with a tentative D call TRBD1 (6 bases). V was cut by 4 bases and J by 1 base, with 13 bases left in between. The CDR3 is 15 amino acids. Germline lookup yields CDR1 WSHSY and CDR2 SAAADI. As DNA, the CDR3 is TGCGCCAGCAGTGCCTCCGCAGGGGCGAACACTGAAGCTTTCTTT. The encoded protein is CASSASAGANTEAFF.

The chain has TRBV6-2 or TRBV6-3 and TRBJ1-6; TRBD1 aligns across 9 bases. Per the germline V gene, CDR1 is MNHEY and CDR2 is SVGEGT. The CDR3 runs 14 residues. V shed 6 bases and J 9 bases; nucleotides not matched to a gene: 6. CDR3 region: CASSADRGSSPLHF. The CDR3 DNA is TGTGCCAGCAGCGCGGACAGGGGAAGTTCACCCCTCCACTTT.

CDR3 nucleotide sequence: TGTGCCAGCAGCTTATTCGCGGTTAGGGGAGCAGACACTGAAGCTTTCTTT. It yields the protein CASSLFAVRGADTEAFF. The V and J genes are TRBV7-3 and TRBJ1-1; D perhaps matches TRBD1 (5 bases). Looked up from germline, CDR1 is SGHTA and CDR2 is FQGTGA. There are 17 residues in the CDR3. Trimming cost V 2 bases and J 3 bases, with 19 bases left between them.

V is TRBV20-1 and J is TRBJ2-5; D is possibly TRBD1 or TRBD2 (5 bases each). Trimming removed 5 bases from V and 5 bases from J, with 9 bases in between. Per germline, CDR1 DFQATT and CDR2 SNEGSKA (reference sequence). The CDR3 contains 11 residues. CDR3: CSALWGETQYF. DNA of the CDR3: TGCAGTGCTCTATGGGGGGAGACCCAGTACTTC.